The present T cell receptor (beta chain) was sequenced within a study of OX40 agonist ivuxolimab in advanced cancers. For context, the study as a whole: The costimulatory receptor OX40 (CD134) was targeted by ivuxolimab, a fully human IgG2 agonistic monoclonal antibody. Intravenous ivuxolimab was administered to patients every 2 weeks at six dose levels: 0.01, 0.1, 0.3, 1.5, 3 and 10 mg/kg. Of the 52 patients in dose escalation, 19 had hepatocellular carcinoma, about 15 had melanoma, 9 had renal cell carcinoma and 9 had head and neck cancer. The dose-escalation cohort was about 87% male with a mean age of approximately 60 years, ranging from about 20 to 80. Prior anti-PD-1, anti-PD-L1 or anti-CTLA-4 therapy was permitted, and checkpoint inhibitors had been received by 40% to 50% of dose-escalation patients. Partial responses were achieved by three dose-escalation patients, of whom one had hepatocellular carcinoma and two had cutaneous melanoma. Peripheral TCRbeta sequencing aimed to test whether ivuxolimab altered TCR sequence diversity and caused clonal T-cell expansion. The paper describes the monotherapy dose-escalation part (N of about 54 patients) of the phase I trial of ivuxolimab. The study at large found these results: In the 0.1-3.0 mg/kg groups, partial responders were among the patients with the lowest normalized peripheral clonal expansion, particularly in CD8+ T cells. The antigen specificity of the clonally expanded peripheral T cells was not determined. At doses of 0.1 to 3.0 mg/kg, clonal expansion of both CD4+ and CD8+ blood T cells was observed from baseline to week 6. Low levels of normalized T-cell clonal expansion were also shown by some nonresponding patients. After ivuxolimab, expanded clones were on average more numerous among CD8+ T cells than among CD4+ T cells.

About this clone itself: No cognate antigen has been identified for it. Per-base qualities were not stored, and no clone one base away is much larger.

Genomic DNA was isolated from the sorted cells so that the TCRbeta CDR3 region could be sequenced. The immunoSEQ Assay was used for sequencing of TCRbeta CDR3 regions. Held by TCRdb, this immuneACCESS table contains in-frame sequences only and omits some clones. Under half of the omission traces to an unresolved V gene where checked; the cause of the rest is unknown. The table for this sample lists 85,000 to 100,000 clones; just under 95% of them were counted only once. Together, the top ten hold roughly 0.27% of the sample. The trial excluded patients who had a history of autoimmune disease or who were on systemic immunosuppression. Peripheral blood for TCR sequencing was collected from all dose cohorts at baseline, on cycle 4 day 1, and on cycle 7 day 1. Samples came from an open-label, multicenter, first-in-human phase I dose-escalation trial of ivuxolimab. The trial enrolled adults with locally advanced or metastatic head and neck squamous cell, hepatocellular, melanoma or renal cell carcinoma. Before TCR sequencing, CD4+ T cells and CD8+ T cells were sorted from peripheral blood as separate populations.

Measured from the cysteine to the phenylalanine, the CDR3 is 14 residues long. Of all the DNA, just the CDR3 is kept, 42 bases in frame from base 1. Ends trimmed: V by 6 bases, J by 4 bases; bases unmatched to a gene: 8. The germline V gene sets CDR1 to MGHDK and CDR2 to SYGVNS. This sample comprised CD4+ or CD8+ T cells sorted from blood, obtained in a trial of the OX40 agonist ivuxolimab. The V and J genes are TRBV25-1 and TRBJ1-2, and TRBD1 matches 7 of the central bases. This sequence was found in an adult with an advanced solid tumor such as melanoma, head and neck, liver or kidney cancer. The encoded CDR3 is CASSTQTGLYGYTF. The DNA sequence reads TGTGCCAGCAGCACACAGACAGGGCTCTATGGCTACACCTTC.